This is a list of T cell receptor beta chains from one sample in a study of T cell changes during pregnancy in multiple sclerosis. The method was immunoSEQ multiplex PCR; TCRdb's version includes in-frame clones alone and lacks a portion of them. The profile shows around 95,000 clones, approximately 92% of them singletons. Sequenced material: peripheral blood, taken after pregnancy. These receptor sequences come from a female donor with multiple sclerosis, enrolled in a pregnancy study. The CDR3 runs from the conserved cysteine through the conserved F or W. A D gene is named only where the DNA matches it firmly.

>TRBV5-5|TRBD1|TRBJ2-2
TGTGCCAGCAGCCCGACAGGGGGCTTCACCGGGGAGCTGTTTTTT
CASSPTGGFTGELFF
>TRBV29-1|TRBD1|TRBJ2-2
TGCAGCGTTGGACCCGGGACAGCGAACACCGGGGAGCTGTTTTTT
CSVGPGTANTGELFF
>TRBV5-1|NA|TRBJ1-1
TGCGCCAGCAGCTTGGCCCCGAGGGCCAGCACTGAAGCTTTCTTT
CASSLAPRASTEAFF
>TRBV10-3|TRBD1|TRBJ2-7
TGTGCCATCAACGGACAGGGGGCCTACGAGCAGTACTTC
CAINGQGAYEQYF
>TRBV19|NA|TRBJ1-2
TGTGCCAGTAGTATTTTGTTGTGGAGGGAGGACGGCTACACCTTC
CASSILLWREDGYTF
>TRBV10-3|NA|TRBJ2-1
TGTGCCTCCACTCCGACGGCAGGCCTCTACAATGAGCAGTTCTTC
CASTPTAGLYNEQFF
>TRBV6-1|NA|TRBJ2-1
TGTGCCAGCACCCTTAGCGGAGGGGTCAATGAGCAGTTCTTC
CASTLSGGVNEQFF
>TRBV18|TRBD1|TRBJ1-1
TGTGCCAGCTCACCGGGACAGGGTAACACTGAAGCTTTCTTT
CASSPGQGNTEAFF
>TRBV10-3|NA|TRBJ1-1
TGTGCCATCAGTGGTTACAGGGACAACACTGAAGCTTTCTTT
CAISGYRDNTEAFF
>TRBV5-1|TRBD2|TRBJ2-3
TGCGCCAGCGGCCTCGGGACTAGCGGGAGAGGGGGGCCTGATACGCAGTATTTT
CASGLGTSGRGGPDTQYF
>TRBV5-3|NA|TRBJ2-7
TGTGCCAGAAGCTTTAAGACTATTCTACGGGAGCAGTACTTC
CARSFKTILREQYF